Following are 13 T cell receptor beta chains from one sample sequenced in a study of cytomegalovirus exposure and HLA in healthy donors. Researchers ran the PCR with 60 Vbeta and 13 Jbeta primers. Generated by immunoSEQ multiplex PCR, the TCRdb table keeps only in-frame clones and is missing some. This sample yields some 190,000 clones, of which around 85% are seen a single time; around 2% belongs to the top ten. Sequenced input: PBMCs. All receptors derive from a man between 18 and 35 years old in good health and CMV-seronegative.

The chain has TRBV4-3 and TRBJ1-2; 7 positions agree with TRBD1. Germline-derived CDR1 and CDR2 are LGHNA and YSLEER. Unmatched junction bases numbered 6, after V lost 0 bases and J lost 2 bases. The CDR3 spans 16 residues. CDR3 sequence: CASSQDPDRRNYGYTF. CDR3 nucleotide sequence: TGCGCCAGCAGCCAAGATCCGGACAGGAGGAACTATGGCTACACCTTC.

This chain joins TRBV6-6 and TRBJ1-2; the D is unclear. Germline V gene sequence: CDR1 MNHNY, CDR2 SVGAGI (reference sequence). Trimming pared 8 bases from V and 4 bases from J, leaving 11 bases between. The CDR3 is 12 amino acids. CDR3 nucleotides: TGTGCCAGCCGTGCACAAACCTATGGCTACACCTTC. This sequence encodes CASRAQTYGYTF.

The chain has TRBV4-2 and TRBJ2-1; D might be TRBD2 (6 bases). Germline loops: CDR1 LGHNA, CDR2 YNFKEQ. The CDR3 loop spans 17 amino acids. Trimming removed 1 base from V and 6 bases from J, with 19 bases in between. The CDR3 DNA follows: TGTGCCAGCAGCCAAGGTGTCGTGGCTAGCGATACCAATGAGCAGTTCTTC. Translation gives CASSQGVVASDTNEQFF.

J is TRBJ1-4 and V is TRBV7-2, with D possibly being TRBD1 (6 bases). The CDR3 consists of 14 residues. The germline V and J ends were trimmed by 7 bases and 7 bases, with 16 bases remaining between them. The V gene's germline CDR1 is SGHTA and CDR2 FQGNSA. This CDR3 reads CASTLQGRGEKLFF. DNA of the CDR3: TGTGCCAGCACCCTACAGGGAAGGGGTGAAAAACTGTTTTTT.

The CDR3 spells CASSPGGVLAGPSYEQYF. In nucleotides, the CDR3 is TGTGCCAGCTCACCCGGGGGCGTCTTAGCGGGACCATCCTACGAGCAGTACTTC. The chain joins TRBV18 to TRBJ2-7, with 8 bases matching TRBD2. V gave up 3 bases and J gave up 1 base; unmatched junction bases: 14. The CDR3 contains 18 residues. Germline CDR1 and CDR2: KGHSH and LQKENI.

The gene calls are TRBV4-3 and TRBJ2-2; TRBD2 aligns across 7 bases. This CDR3 comprises 14 residues. CDR1 LGHNA and CDR2 YSLEER come from the germline V gene. V shed 1 base, J shed 7 bases, and the junction held 3 bases outside the gene matches. The CDR3 DNA sequence: TGCGCCAGCAGCCAAGGCGGGGGTCTCGGGGAGCTGTTTTTT. As protein: CASSQGGGLGELFF.

The chain is built from TRBV19 and TRBJ2-1; 8 bases match TRBD2. Germline values: CDR1 LNHDA, CDR2 SQIVND (reference sequence). The CDR3 sequence is 11 residues long. J was trimmed by 6 bases and V by 9 bases; bases with no gene match: 1. CDR3 nucleotide sequence: TGTGCCAGCGCGGGAGGCAATGAGCAGTTCTTC. Amino acids: CASAGGNEQFF.

This rearrangement joins TRBV4-3 to TRBJ2-7; D ambiguous. V gave up 0 bases and J gave up 5 bases, with 11 bases separating them. The CDR3 extends over 14 amino acids. In germline, CDR1 is LGHNA, CDR2 YSLEER. CDR3 sequence: CASSQDTPYDEQYF. CDR3 nucleotide sequence: TGCGCCAGCAGCCAAGATACTCCTTACGACGAGCAGTACTTC.

The chain carries TRBV27 and TRBJ1-5; 8 positions match TRBD1. V shed 0 bases and J 3 bases; nucleotides not matched to a gene: 4. CDR3 size: 16 residues. CDR1 MNHEY and CDR2 SMNVEV come from the germline V gene (reference sequence). CDR3 nucleotides: TGTGCCAGCAGTTTATCTGGACAGGGTGCCAATCAGCCCCAGCATTTT. Translation: CASSLSGQGANQPQHF.

The V call is TRBV19, the J call TRBJ2-7; TRBD1 is a possible D gene (7 bases). CDR1 is LNHDA and CDR2 is SQIVND in the germline V gene (reference sequence). CDR3 length equals 15 residues. V was clipped by 4 bases and J by 3 bases, with 16 bases between them. CDR3 in amino acids: CASSTQTGRNYEQYF. CDR3 nucleotides: TGTGCCAGTAGTACCCAGACAGGGAGGAACTACGAGCAGTACTTC.

The chain combines TRBV6-5 with TRBJ2-3; 8 bases agree with TRBD2. Trimming removed 6 bases from V and 7 bases from J; junction bases left unmatched: 9. The V gene's germline CDR1 is MNHEY and CDR2 SVGAGI. The CDR3 runs 14 residues. CDR3 bases: TGTGCCAGCAGCGATACGGGGGGGCGGAATACGCAGTATTTT. This gives the protein CASSDTGGRNTQYF.

The V gene is TRBV18, the J gene TRBJ2-7; 7 nucleotides agree with TRBD1. The CDR3 length is 13 residues. Losses at the gene ends were 2 bases for V and 6 bases for J; bases not matched to a gene: 4. Germline-derived CDR1 and CDR2 are KGHSH and LQKENI. The CDR3 nucleotides read TGTGCCAGCTCACCAGTTTCAGGGGGCGAGCAGTACTTC. Translating it yields CASSPVSGGEQYF.

The rearrangement uses TRBV5-6 and TRBJ2-5; TRBD2 aligns across 13 bases. V shed 0 bases and J 2 bases; nucleotides not matched to a gene: 4. The germline V gene encodes CDR1 SGHDT and CDR2 YYEEEE. The CDR3 is 17 residues long. CDR3 sequence: CASSLVGGLAGQETQYF. The CDR3, as DNA: TGTGCCAGCAGCTTGGTAGGGGGACTAGCGGGACAAGAGACCCAGTACTTC.